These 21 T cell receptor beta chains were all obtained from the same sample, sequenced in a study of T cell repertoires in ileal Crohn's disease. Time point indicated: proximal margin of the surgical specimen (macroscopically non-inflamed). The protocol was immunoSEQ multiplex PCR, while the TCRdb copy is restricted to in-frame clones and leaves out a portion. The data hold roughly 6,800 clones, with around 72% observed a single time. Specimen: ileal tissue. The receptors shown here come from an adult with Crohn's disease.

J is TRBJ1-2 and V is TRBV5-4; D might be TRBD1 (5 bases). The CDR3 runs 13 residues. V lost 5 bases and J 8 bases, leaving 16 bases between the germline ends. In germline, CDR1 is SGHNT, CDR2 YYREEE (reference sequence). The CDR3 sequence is CASRPVRGEGYTF. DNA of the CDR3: TGTGCCAGCAGGCCCGTTAGAGGGGAGGGCTACACCTTC. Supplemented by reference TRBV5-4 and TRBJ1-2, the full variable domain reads ETGVTQSPTHLIKTRGQQVTLRCSSQSGHNTVSWYQQALGQGPQFIFQYYREEENGRGNFPPRFSGLQFPNYSSELNVNALELDDSALYLCASRPVRGEGYTFGSGTRLTVV.

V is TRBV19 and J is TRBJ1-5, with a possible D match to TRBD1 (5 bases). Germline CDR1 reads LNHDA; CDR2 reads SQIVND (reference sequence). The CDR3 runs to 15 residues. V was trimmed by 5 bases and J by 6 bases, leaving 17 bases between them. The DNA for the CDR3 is TGTGCCAGTAGTCGGCGACAGCGGGAGGGTCAGCCCCAGCATTTT. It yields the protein CASSRRQREGQPQHF.

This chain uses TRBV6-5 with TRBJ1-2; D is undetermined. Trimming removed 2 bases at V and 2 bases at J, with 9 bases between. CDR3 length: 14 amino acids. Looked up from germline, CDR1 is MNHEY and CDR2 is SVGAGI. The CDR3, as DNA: TGTGCCAGCAGTTACCAGTCGACGAACTATGGCTACACCTTC. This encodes CASSYQSTNYGYTF.

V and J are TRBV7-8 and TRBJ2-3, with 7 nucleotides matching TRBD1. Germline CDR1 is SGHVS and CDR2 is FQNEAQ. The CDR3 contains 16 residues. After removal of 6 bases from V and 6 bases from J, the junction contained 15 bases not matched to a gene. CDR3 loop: CASSFPGQTTADTQYF. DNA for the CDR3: TGTGCCAGCAGTTTTCCGGGACAGACGACTGCTGATACGCAGTATTTT.

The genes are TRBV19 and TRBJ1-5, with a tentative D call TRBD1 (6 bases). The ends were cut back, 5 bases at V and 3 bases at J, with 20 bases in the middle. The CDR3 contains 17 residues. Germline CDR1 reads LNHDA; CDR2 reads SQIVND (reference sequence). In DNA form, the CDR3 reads TGTGCCAGTAGTGTAAGGGTGGGACAAGGGAACAATCAGCCCCAGCATTTT. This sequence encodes CASSVRVGQGNNQPQHF. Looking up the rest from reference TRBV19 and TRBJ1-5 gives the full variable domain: DGGITQSPKYLFRKEGQNVTLSCEQNLNHDAMYWYRQDPGQGLRLIYYSQIVNDFQKGDIAEGYSVSREKKESFPLTVTSAQKNPTAFYLCASSVRVGQGNNQPQHFGDGTRLSIL.

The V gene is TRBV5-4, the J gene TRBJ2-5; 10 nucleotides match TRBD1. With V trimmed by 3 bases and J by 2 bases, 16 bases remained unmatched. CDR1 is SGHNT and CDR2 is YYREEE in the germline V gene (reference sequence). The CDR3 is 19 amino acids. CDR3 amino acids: CASSSPPGRGQGKQETQYF. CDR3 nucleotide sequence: TGTGCCAGCAGCTCCCCGCCCGGGAGGGGACAGGGGAAGCAAGAGACCCAGTACTTC.

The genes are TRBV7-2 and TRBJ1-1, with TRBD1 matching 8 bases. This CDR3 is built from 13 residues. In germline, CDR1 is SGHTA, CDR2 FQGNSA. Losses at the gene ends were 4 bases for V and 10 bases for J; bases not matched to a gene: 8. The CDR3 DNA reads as TGTGCCAGCAGCTCCAGGGGGCGAATGAGAGCTTTCTTT. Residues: CASSSRGRMRAFF. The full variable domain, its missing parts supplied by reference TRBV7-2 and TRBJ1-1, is GAGVSQSPSNKVTEKGKDVELRCDPISGHTALYWYRQSLGQGLEFLIYFQGNSAPDKSGLPSDRFSAERTGGSVSTLTIQRTQQEDSAVYLCASSSRGRMRAFFGQGTRLTVV.

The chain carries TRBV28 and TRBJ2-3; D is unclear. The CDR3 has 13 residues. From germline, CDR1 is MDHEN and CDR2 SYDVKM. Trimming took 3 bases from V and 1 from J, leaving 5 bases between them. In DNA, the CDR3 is TGTGCCAGCAGTTTCCAGCGCACAGATACGCAGTATTTT. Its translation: CASSFQRTDTQYF.

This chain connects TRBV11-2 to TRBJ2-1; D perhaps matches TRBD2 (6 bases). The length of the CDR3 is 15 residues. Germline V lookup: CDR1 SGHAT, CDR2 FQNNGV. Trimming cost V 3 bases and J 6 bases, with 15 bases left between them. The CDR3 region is CASSFASVRTNEQFF. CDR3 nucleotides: TGTGCCAGCAGCTTCGCTAGCGTAAGGACCAATGAGCAGTTCTTC.

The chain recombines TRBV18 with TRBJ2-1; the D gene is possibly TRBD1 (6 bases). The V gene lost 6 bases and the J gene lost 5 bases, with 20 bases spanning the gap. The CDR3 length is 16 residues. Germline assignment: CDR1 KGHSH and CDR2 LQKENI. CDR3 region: CASSYIRQVNDNEQFF. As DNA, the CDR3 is TGTGCCAGCTCCTACATTCGACAGGTAAATGACAATGAGCAGTTCTTC.

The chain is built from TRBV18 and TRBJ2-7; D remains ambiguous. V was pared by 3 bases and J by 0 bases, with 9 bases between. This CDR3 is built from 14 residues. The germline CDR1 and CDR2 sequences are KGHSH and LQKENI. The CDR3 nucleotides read TGTGCCAGCTCACCGGATACGGGCTCCTACGAGCAGTACTTC. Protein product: CASSPDTGSYEQYF.

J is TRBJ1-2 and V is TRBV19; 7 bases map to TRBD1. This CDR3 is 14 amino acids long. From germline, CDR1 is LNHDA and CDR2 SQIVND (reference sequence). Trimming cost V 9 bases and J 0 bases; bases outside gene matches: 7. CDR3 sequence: CASSRDRSNYGYTF. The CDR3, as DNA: TGTGCCAGCTCCCGGGACAGATCTAACTATGGCTACACCTTC.

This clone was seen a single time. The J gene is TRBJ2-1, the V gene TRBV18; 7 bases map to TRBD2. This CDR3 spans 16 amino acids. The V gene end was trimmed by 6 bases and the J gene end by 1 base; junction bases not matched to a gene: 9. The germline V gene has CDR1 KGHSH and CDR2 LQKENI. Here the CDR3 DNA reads TGTGCCAGCTCCCCAGCGGGGTCTCTTTCCTACAATGAGCAGTTCTTC. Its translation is CASSPAGSLSYNEQFF.

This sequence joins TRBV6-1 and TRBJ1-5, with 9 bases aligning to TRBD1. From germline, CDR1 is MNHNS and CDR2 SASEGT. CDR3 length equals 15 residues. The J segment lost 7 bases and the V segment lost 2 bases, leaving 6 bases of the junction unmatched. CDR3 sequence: CASSEWDREKQPQHF. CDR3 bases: TGTGCCAGCAGTGAATGGGACAGGGAAAAGCAGCCCCAGCATTTT.

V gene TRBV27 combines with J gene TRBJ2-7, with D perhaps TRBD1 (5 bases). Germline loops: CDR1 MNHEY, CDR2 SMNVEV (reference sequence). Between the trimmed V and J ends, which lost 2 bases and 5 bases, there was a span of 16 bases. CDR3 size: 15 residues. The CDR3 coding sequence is TGTGCCAGCAGTTTAACAGGTACGGGTGGACACGAGCAGTACTTC. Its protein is CASSLTGTGGHEQYF.

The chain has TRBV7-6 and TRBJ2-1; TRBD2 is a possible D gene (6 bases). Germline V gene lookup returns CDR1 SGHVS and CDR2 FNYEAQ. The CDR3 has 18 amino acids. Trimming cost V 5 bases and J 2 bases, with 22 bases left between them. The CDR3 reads CASSPQLPGTLAYNEQFF. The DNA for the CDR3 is TGTGCCAGCAGCCCCCAACTCCCCGGGACTTTGGCCTACAATGAGCAGTTCTTC. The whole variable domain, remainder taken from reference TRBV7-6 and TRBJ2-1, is GAGVSQSPRYKVTKRGQDVALRCDPISGHVSLYWYRQALGQGPEFLTYFNYEAQQDKSGLPNDRFSAERPEGSISTLTIQRTEQRDSAMYRCASSPQLPGTLAYNEQFFGPGTRLTVL.

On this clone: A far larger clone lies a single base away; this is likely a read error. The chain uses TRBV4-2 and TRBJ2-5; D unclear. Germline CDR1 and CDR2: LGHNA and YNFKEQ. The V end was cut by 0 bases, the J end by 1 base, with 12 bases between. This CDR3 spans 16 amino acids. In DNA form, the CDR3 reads TGTGCCAGCAGCCAAGAAGGGCTAGTCCTCCAAGAGACCCAGTACTTC. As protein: CASSQEGLVLQETQYF.

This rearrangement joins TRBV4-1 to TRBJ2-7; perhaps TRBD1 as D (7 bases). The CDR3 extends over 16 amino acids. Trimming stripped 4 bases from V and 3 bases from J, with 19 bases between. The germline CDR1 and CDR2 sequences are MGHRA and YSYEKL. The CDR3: CASSLEGPGGNYEQYF. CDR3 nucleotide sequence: TGCGCCAGCAGCCTTGAGGGGCCAGGGGGGAACTACGAGCAGTACTTC.

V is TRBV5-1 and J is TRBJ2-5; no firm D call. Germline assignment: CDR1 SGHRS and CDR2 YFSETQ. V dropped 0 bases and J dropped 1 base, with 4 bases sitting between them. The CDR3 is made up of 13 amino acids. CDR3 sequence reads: CASSLGPQETQYF. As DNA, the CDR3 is TGCGCCAGCAGCTTGGGGCCCCAAGAGACCCAGTACTTC.

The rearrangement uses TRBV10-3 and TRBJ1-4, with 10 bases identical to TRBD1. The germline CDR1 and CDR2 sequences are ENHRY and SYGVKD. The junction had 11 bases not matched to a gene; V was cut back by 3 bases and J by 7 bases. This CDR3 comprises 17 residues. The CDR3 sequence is CAISESTGQGIGEKLFF. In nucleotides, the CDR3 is TGTGCCATCAGTGAATCTACGGGACAGGGGATCGGTGAAAAACTGTTTTTT.

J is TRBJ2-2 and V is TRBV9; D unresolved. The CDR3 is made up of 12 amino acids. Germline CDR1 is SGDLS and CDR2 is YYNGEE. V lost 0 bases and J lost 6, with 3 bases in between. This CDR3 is CASSVEAGELFF. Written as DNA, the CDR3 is TGTGCCAGCAGCGTAGAAGCCGGGGAGCTGTTTTTT.